The 32 T cell receptor beta chains below all came from one sample that was sequenced in a study of blood T cell repertoires in COVID-19. Sequenced by immunoSEQ multiplex PCR; TCRdb stores in-frame clones only, minus some. The table includes roughly 150,000 clones, approximately 82% detected once. The specimen sequenced was peripheral blood. Receptors were obtained from a woman between 50 and 59 years old with acute or convalescent COVID-19.

The chain couples TRBV4-3 to TRBJ2-5; D may be TRBD2 (6 bases). The V and J ends lost 1 base and 5 bases respectively, with 14 bases between them. The CDR3 length is 15 residues. Germline V gene sequence: CDR1 LGHNA, CDR2 YSLEER. The DNA of the CDR3 is TGCGCCAGCAGCCAAGGCACCCTTGGGGGGGAGACCCAGTACTTC. It translates to CASSQGTLGGETQYF.

V usage is TRBV19 and J usage is TRBJ1-3; no clear D gene. Germline lookup yields CDR1 LNHDA and CDR2 SQIVND (reference sequence). The CDR3 contains 13 residues. V gave up 8 bases and J gave up 1 base, with 9 bases separating them. The CDR3 is CASGRSSGNTIYF. DNA of the CDR3: TGTGCCAGTGGGCGCTCATCTGGAAACACCATATATTTT. Together with reference TRBV19 and TRBJ1-3, the CDR3 gives the full variable domain: DGGITQSPKYLFRKEGQNVTLSCEQNLNHDAMYWYRQDPGQGLRLIYYSQIVNDFQKGDIAEGYSVSREKKESFPLTVTSAQKNPTAFYLCASGRSSGNTIYFGEGSWLTVV.

The chain couples TRBV10-3 to TRBJ2-2; D is unresolved. CDR3 size: 17 residues. Germline-derived CDR1 and CDR2 are ENHRY and SYGVKD. The V and J ends lost 6 bases and 0 bases respectively, with 17 bases between them. The CDR3 region has the DNA TGTGCCATCAGATCGCGTACAGCAGTCGCGAACACCGGGGAGCTGTTTTTT. It codes for CAIRSRTAVANTGELFF.

J is TRBJ2-7 and V is TRBV21-1; the table gives TRBD2 as D, unverified against the DNA. TRBV21-1 counts as a pseudogene. The length of the CDR3 is 10 residues. CDR3 coding DNA: TGTGCCAGCACTCCCTACGAGCAGTACTTC. It specifies CASTPYEQYF.

The rearrangement joins TRBV27 to TRBJ1-4; 7 positions match TRBD1. CDR1 MNHEY and CDR2 SMNVEV come from the germline V gene (reference sequence). The CDR3 loop spans 16 amino acids. With V trimmed by 3 bases and J by 5 bases, 9 bases remained unmatched. The CDR3 DNA sequence: TGTGCCAGCAGTTTTATTACTTGGGGACAGAATGAAAAACTGTTTTTT. This gives the protein CASSFITWGQNEKLFF.

The chain's CDR3 is CASSAEGAGSHYGYTF. The CDR3 coding sequence is TGTGCCAGCAGCGCCGAAGGGGCAGGCTCCCACTATGGCTACACCTTC. The chain employs TRBV9 and TRBJ1-2, with D perhaps TRBD1 (5 bases). Germline CDR1 SGDLS, CDR2 YYNGEE. The V end lost 3 bases, the J end lost 3 bases, and 18 bases lay between the germline ends. The CDR3 extends over 16 amino acids.

This clone showed up just a few times. The chain combines TRBV7-2 with TRBJ1-6, with D perhaps TRBD1 (6 bases). The CDR3 extends over 15 amino acids. With 1 base removed from V and 5 bases from J, the gap between germline ends came to 9 bases. CDR1 is SGHTA and CDR2 is FQGNSA in the germline V gene. The CDR3 spells CASSLVSGDNSPLHF. For the CDR3, the DNA is TGTGCCAGCAGCTTAGTATCAGGGGATAATTCACCCCTCCACTTT. The variable domain in full, with the rest retrieved from reference TRBV7-2 and TRBJ1-6, is GAGVSQSPSNKVTEKGKDVELRCDPISGHTALYWYRQSLGQGLEFLIYFQGNSAPDKSGLPSDRFSAERTGGSVSTLTIQRTQQEDSAVYLCASSLVSGDNSPLHFGNGTRLTVT.

The chain employs TRBV12-1 and TRBJ2-3; no DNA check was done on the table's D call, TRBD2. TRBV12-1 is listed as a pseudogene. The CDR3 spans 16 residues. The CDR3 loop is CASSDLAGGESDTQYF. CDR3 sequence (DNA): TGTGCCAGCAGCGATCTAGCGGGGGGGGAGTCAGATACGCAGTATTTT.

The chain joins TRBV7-9 to TRBJ2-7, with 9 bases aligning to TRBD2. The length of the CDR3 is 14 residues. J gave up 3 bases and V 6 bases, and 6 bases lay outside the gene matches. The germline CDR1 and CDR2 sequences are SEHNR and FQNEAQ (reference sequence). The CDR3 is CASRRSGSFYEQYF. The DNA of the CDR3 is TGTGCCAGCAGGCGTAGCGGGAGTTTCTACGAGCAGTACTTC.

This clone was detected a few times. CDR3 bases: TGTGCCAGCAGCCTTGGAGGGTCTGGAAACACCATATATTTT. It yields the protein CASSLGGSGNTIYF. The V gene is TRBV28, the J gene TRBJ1-3, with unresolved D. The CDR3 covers 14 residues. Germline-derived CDR1 and CDR2 are MDHEN and SYDVKM. Between the trimmed V and J ends, which lost 6 bases and 1 base, there was a span of 10 bases. Drawing the rest from reference TRBV28 and TRBJ1-3, the complete variable domain is DVKVTQSSRYLVKRTGEKVFLECVQDMDHENMFWYRQDPGLGLRLIYFSYDVKMKEKGDIPEGYSVSREKKERFSLILESASTNQTSMYLCASSLGGSGNTIYFGEGSWLTVV.

This clone appeared many times. The chain is built from TRBV19 and TRBJ1-5, with 7 bases fitting TRBD1. CDR3 size: 15 residues. The V and J ends lost 5 bases and 4 bases, in that order; junction bases with no gene match: 8. Germline V gene sequence: CDR1 LNHDA, CDR2 SQIVND (reference sequence). For the CDR3, the DNA is TGTGCCAGTAGTCTAAACAGGGGTTGGAATCAGCCCCAGCATTTT. Amino acid sequence: CASSLNRGWNQPQHF. Based on the CDR3 plus reference TRBV19 and TRBJ1-5, the full variable domain is DGGITQSPKYLFRKEGQNVTLSCEQNLNHDAMYWYRQDPGQGLRLIYYSQIVNDFQKGDIAEGYSVSREKKESFPLTVTSAQKNPTAFYLCASSLNRGWNQPQHFGDGTRLSIL.

The rearrangement uses TRBV28 and TRBJ2-1; 12 bases align to TRBD2. The J segment lost 1 base and the V segment lost 3 bases, leaving 13 bases of the junction unmatched. Germline CDR1 is MDHEN and CDR2 is SYDVKM. This CDR3 spans 20 amino acids. The CDR3 sequence: CASSFPGLAGRLKSYNEQFF. The CDR3 DNA reads as TGTGCCAGCAGTTTCCCCGGACTAGCGGGACGGTTGAAGTCCTACAATGAGCAGTTCTTC.

The chain joins TRBV3-1 (or the pseudogene TRBV3-2) to TRBJ2-1; the D gene is possibly TRBD2 (6 bases). V lost 4 bases and J lost 8, with 21 bases in between. The CDR3 covers 16 residues. Germline CDR1 and CDR2: LGHDT and YNNKEL (reference sequence). CDR3 nucleotides: TGTGCCAGCAGCCGGGGCCTTCGGGAGTTAGGCGATGAGCAGTTCTTC. Protein: CASSRGLRELGDEQFF.

The chain links TRBV7-2 to TRBJ2-3, with TRBD2 as a possible D gene (5 bases). The CDR3 extends over 14 amino acids. V was trimmed by 10 bases and J by 1 base, leaving 15 bases between them. Germline assignment: CDR1 SGHTA and CDR2 FQGNSA. The CDR3 is CATKVGRGTDTQYF. DNA for the CDR3: TGTGCCACTAAGGTGGGGAGAGGCACAGATACGCAGTATTTT.

The CDR3 region has the DNA TGTGCCAGCAGCAAGGAGCGGGGGGGCTTAAATACGCAGTATTTT. Encoded protein: CASSKERGGLNTQYF. The V and J genes are TRBV6-4 and TRBJ2-3; TRBD2 matches 10 bases. The CDR3 extends over 15 amino acids. Trimming removed 6 bases from V and 7 bases from J; junction bases left unmatched: 10. The germline gives CDR1 MRHNA, CDR2 SNTAGT.

The CDR3 here is CASTLGGYGTDTQYF. CDR3 bases: TGTGCCAGCACCCTAGGGGGTTATGGGACAGATACGCAGTATTTT. V usage is TRBV7-3 and J usage is TRBJ2-3; possibly TRBD1 for D (6 bases). The CDR3 spans 15 residues. The V and J ends lost 7 bases and 3 bases respectively, with 17 bases between them. The V gene's germline CDR1 is SGHTA and CDR2 FQGTGA. The full variable domain, in which reference TRBV7-3 and TRBJ2-3 provide the parts outside the CDR3, is GAGVSQTPSNKVTEKGKYVELRCDPISGHTALYWYRQSLGQGPEFLIYFQGTGAADDSGLPNDRFFAVRPEGSVSTLKIQRTERGDSAVYLCASTLGGYGTDTQYFGPGTRLTVL.

The V gene is TRBV14, the J gene TRBJ2-7; TRBD1 matches 7 bases. V gave up 9 bases and J gave up 2 bases; unmatched junction bases: 10. Looked up from germline, CDR1 is SGHDN and CDR2 is FVKESK. The CDR3 loop spans 14 amino acids. The CDR3, as DNA: TGTGCCAGACAGACCAAGACAGGGCCCTACGAGCAGTACTTC. Protein product: CARQTKTGPYEQYF.

This rearrangement joins TRBV3-1 (or the pseudogene TRBV3-2) to TRBJ2-2, with D perhaps TRBD2 (5 bases). The CDR3 covers 15 residues. In germline, CDR1 is LGHDT, CDR2 YNNKEL (reference sequence). V was clipped by 3 bases and J by 1 base, with 9 bases between them. The CDR3 DNA is TGTGCCAGCAGCCAGAGCGGCAGGAACACCGGGGAGCTGTTTTTT. Its protein product is CASSQSGRNTGELFF.

This chain connects TRBV10-1 to TRBJ2-5; TRBD2 matches at 16 bases. The length of the CDR3 is 18 residues. With V trimmed by 2 bases and J by 2 bases, 5 bases remained unmatched. Per germline, CDR1 WNHNN and CDR2 SYGVQD (reference sequence). CDR3 DNA: TGCGCCAGCAGTGAGCACAGGGGACTAGCGGGAGGGCAAGAGACCCAGTACTTC. Its translation is CASSEHRGLAGGQETQYF.

A few counts support this clone. The rearrangement joins TRBV5-1 to TRBJ1-4; 8 bases are a match to TRBD1. CDR1 and CDR2 (germline): SGHRS, YFSETQ. The CDR3 runs 14 residues. V was clipped by 3 bases and J by 8 bases; unmatched bases: 6. The DNA for the CDR3 is TGCGCCAGCAGCTCCGACAGGGGAAACGAAAAACTGTTTTTT. It yields the protein CASSSDRGNEKLFF.

The V gene is TRBV27, the J gene TRBJ1-1, with 7 bases matching TRBD1. Germline CDR1 and CDR2: MNHEY and SMNVEV (reference sequence). The CDR3 is 17 residues long. Trimming removed 6 bases from V and 3 bases from J; junction bases left unmatched: 16. This CDR3 is CASRGHPGQSIHTEAFF. As DNA, the CDR3 is TGTGCCAGCAGAGGACATCCGGGACAGTCGATTCACACTGAAGCTTTCTTT.

The sample holds one count of this clone. The V gene is TRBV19, the J gene TRBJ1-2; D is possibly TRBD1 (5 bases). CDR1 LNHDA and CDR2 SQIVND come from the germline V gene (reference sequence). The length of the CDR3 is 14 residues. Trimming cost V 3 bases and J 3 bases, with 11 bases left between them. For the CDR3, the DNA is TGTGCCAGTAGTATTGATTGGGGGGACTATGGCTACACCTTC. Translating gives CASSIDWGDYGYTF.

The CDR3 DNA sequence: TGTGCCAGCAGCGCCGGGACAGTCAATTCCTATAATTCACCCCTCCACTTT. Translating it yields CASSAGTVNSYNSPLHF. The chain links TRBV5-4 to TRBJ1-6; TRBD1 agrees at 7 bases. CDR1 is SGHNT and CDR2 is YYREEE in the germline V gene (reference sequence). CDR3 length: 17 amino acids. The J segment lost 1 base and the V segment lost 4 bases, leaving 8 bases of the junction unmatched. The full variable domain, in which reference TRBV5-4 and TRBJ1-6 provide the parts outside the CDR3, is ETGVTQSPTHLIKTRGQQVTLRCSSQSGHNTVSWYQQALGQGPQFIFQYYREEENGRGNFPPRFSGLQFPNYSSELNVNALELDDSALYLCASSAGTVNSYNSPLHFGNGTRLTVT.

This chain uses TRBV7-9 with TRBJ2-2; tentative D call: TRBD2 (6 bases). V lost 1 base, J lost 4 bases, and 10 bases lay in between. Germline V gene lookup returns CDR1 SEHNR and CDR2 FQNEAQ (reference sequence). The CDR3 is 15 amino acids. This CDR3 reads CASSLGGGSTGELFF. The CDR3 coding sequence is TGTGCCAGCAGCTTAGGTGGGGGGTCCACCGGGGAGCTGTTTTTT.

This chain links TRBV4-1 with TRBJ1-4, with a tentative D call TRBD1 (6 bases). V shed 0 bases and J shed 7 bases, with 15 bases lying between them. Germline lookup yields CDR1 MGHRA and CDR2 YSYEKL. The CDR3 is 16 amino acids. CDR3 residues: CASSQDGLGGREKLFF. The DNA for the CDR3 is TGCGCCAGCAGCCAAGATGGGCTGGGGGGGCGTGAAAAACTGTTTTTT.

V usage is TRBV11-2 and J usage is TRBJ1-2; 8 bases agree with TRBD1. Losses at the gene ends were 5 bases for V and 4 bases for J; bases not matched to a gene: 3. The CDR3 length is 13 residues. CDR1 SGHAT and CDR2 FQNNGV come from the germline V gene. The CDR3 protein is CASSAGGGYGYTF. The DNA of the CDR3 is TGTGCCAGCAGCGCAGGGGGCGGCTATGGCTACACCTTC.

The rearrangement joins TRBV7-2 to TRBJ2-1; possibly TRBD1 for D (6 bases). The CDR3 covers 16 residues. Trimming stripped 0 bases from V and 5 bases from J, with 14 bases between. Germline-derived CDR1 and CDR2 are SGHTA and FQGNSA. CDR3 sequence reads: CASSLAPTGSNNEQFF. CDR3 DNA: TGTGCCAGCAGCTTAGCTCCCACAGGGTCCAACAATGAGCAGTTCTTC.

The chain employs TRBV27 and TRBJ1-1; 7 bases map to TRBD1. Trimming took 6 bases from V and 1 from J; bases not matched to a gene: 8. Per the germline V gene, CDR1 is MNHEY and CDR2 is SMNVEV (reference sequence). The CDR3 runs 15 residues. The CDR3 nucleotides read TGTGCCAGCAGGGAGGAGGACAGGCCGAACACTGAAGCTTTCTTT. Protein: CASREEDRPNTEAFF.

The V call is TRBV18, the J call TRBJ1-3; D remains unclear. CDR1 and CDR2 (germline): KGHSH, LQKENI. With 3 bases removed from V and 0 bases from J, the gap between germline ends came to 9 bases. The CDR3 is 15 amino acids. The CDR3 here is CASSPTPLSGNTIYF. The CDR3 nucleotides are TGTGCCAGCTCACCGACACCACTCTCTGGAAACACCATATATTTT.

The genes are TRBV5-1 and TRBJ2-7; D possibly corresponds to TRBD2 (5 bases). Trimming stripped 6 bases from V and 2 bases from J, with 12 bases between. Germline loops: CDR1 SGHRS, CDR2 YFSETQ. The CDR3 extends over 13 amino acids. The CDR3 DNA reads as TGCGCCAGCAATGAGGGTTCAGCCTACGAGCAGTACTTC. Translating gives CASNEGSAYEQYF.

This clone was detected a few times. The chain uses TRBV19 and TRBJ1-5, with unresolved D. Germline assignment: CDR1 LNHDA and CDR2 SQIVND (reference sequence). This CDR3 is built from 16 residues. Trimming took 7 bases from V and 2 from J, leaving 18 bases between them. As DNA, the CDR3 is TGTGCCAGTACCATGGCGGAGGGAGTTGGCAATCAGCCCCAGCATTTT. Translation gives CASTMAEGVGNQPQHF.

This clone occurred once. CDR3 residues: CASSQYAGETEAFF. Written as DNA, the CDR3 is TGCGCCAGCAGTCAATACGCAGGGGAGACTGAAGCTTTCTTT. The V gene is TRBV23-1, the J gene TRBJ1-1, with a tentative D call TRBD1 (6 bases). TRBV23-1 is assigned to the ORF class and has an uncertain function. The CDR3 length is 14 residues. The V and J ends lost 1 base and 5 bases respectively, with 11 bases between them.